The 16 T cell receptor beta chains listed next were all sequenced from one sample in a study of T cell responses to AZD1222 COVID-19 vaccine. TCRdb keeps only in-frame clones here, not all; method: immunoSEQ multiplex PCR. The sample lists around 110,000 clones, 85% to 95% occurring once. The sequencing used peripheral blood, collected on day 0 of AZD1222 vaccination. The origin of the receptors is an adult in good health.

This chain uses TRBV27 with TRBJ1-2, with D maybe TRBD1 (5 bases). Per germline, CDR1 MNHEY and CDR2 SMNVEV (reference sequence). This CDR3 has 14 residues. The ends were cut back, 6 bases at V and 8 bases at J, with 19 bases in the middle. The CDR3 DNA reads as TGTGCCAGCAGATCCGGGACCTCATTAGGCGGCTACACCTTC. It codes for CASRSGTSLGGYTF.

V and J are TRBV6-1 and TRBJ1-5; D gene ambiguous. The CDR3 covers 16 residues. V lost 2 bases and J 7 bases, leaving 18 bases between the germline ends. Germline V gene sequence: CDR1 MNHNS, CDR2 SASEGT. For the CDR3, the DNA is TGTGCCAGCAGTGAACTGGCAGGCTTCATAGGCCAGCCCCAGCATTTT. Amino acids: CASSELAGFIGQPQHF.

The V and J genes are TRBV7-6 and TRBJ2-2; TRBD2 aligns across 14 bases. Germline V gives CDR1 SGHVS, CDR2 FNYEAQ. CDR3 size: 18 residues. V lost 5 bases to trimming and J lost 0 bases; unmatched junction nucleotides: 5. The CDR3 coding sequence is TGTGCCAGCAGCGCCCGACTAGCGGGAGGGCCGAACACCGGGGAGCTGTTTTTT. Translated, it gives CASSARLAGGPNTGELFF. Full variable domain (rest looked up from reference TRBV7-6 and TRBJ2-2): GAGVSQSPRYKVTKRGQDVALRCDPISGHVSLYWYRQALGQGPEFLTYFNYEAQQDKSGLPNDRFSAERPEGSISTLTIQRTEQRDSAMYRCASSARLAGGPNTGELFFGEGSRLTVL.

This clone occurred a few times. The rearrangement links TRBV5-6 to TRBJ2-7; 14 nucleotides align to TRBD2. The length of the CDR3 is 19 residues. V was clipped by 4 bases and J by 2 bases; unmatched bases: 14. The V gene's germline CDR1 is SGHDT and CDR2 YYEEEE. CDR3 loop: CASSPQVPGLAGVPYEQYF. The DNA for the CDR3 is TGTGCCAGCAGCCCACAAGTCCCGGGACTAGCGGGAGTACCCTACGAGCAGTACTTC.

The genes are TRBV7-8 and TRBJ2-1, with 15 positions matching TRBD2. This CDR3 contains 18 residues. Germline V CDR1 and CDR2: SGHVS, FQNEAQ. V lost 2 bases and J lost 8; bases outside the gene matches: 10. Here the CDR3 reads CASSLTSWTSGRGHEQFF. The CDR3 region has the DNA TGTGCCAGCAGCTTAACTAGTTGGACTAGCGGGAGGGGCCATGAGCAGTTCTTC.

The CDR3 nucleotides read TGTGCCAGCAGTTTAGGGACAGGGTATGGCTACACCTTC. As protein: CASSLGTGYGYTF. The gene calls are TRBV12-3 or TRBV12-4 and TRBJ1-2, with TRBD1 matching over 8 bases. The CDR3 has 13 residues. V lost 1 base, J lost 5 bases, and 0 bases stayed unmatched.

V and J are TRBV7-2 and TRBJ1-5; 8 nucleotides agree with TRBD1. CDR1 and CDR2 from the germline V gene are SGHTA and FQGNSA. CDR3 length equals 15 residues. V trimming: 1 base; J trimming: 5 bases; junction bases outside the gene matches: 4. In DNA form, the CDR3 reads TGTGCCAGCAGCTTAGTAGGACAGGGTTATCAGCCCCAGCATTTT. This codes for CASSLVGQGYQPQHF.

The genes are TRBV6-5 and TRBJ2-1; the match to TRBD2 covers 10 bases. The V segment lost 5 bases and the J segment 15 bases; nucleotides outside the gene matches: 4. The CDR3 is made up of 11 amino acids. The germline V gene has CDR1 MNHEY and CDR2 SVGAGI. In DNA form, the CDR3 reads TGTGCCAGCAGTAGCGGGAGGGCCACGTTCTTC. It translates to CASSSGRATFF.

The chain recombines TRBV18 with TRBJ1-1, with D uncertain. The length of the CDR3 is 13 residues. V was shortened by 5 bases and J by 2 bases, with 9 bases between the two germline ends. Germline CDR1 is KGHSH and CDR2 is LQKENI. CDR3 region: CASSADGNTEAFF. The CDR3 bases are TGTGCCAGCTCAGCGGACGGCAACACTGAAGCTTTCTTT.

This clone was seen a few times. The CDR3 loop is CASSQSTFTGELFF. As DNA, the CDR3 is TGTGCCAGCAGCCAATCGACTTTCACCGGGGAGCTGTTTTTT. The rearrangement joins TRBV14 to TRBJ2-2; no definite D call. Deletions cut 2 bases from V and 4 bases from J, with 8 bases between. Germline V gene data show CDR1 as SGHDN and CDR2 as FVKESK. The length of the CDR3 is 14 residues.

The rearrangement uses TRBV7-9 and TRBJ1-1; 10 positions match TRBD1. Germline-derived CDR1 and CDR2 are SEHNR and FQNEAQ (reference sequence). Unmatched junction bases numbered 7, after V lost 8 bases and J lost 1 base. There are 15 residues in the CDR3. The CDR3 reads CASGQTGGRNTEAFF. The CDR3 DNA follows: TGTGCCAGCGGCCAGACAGGGGGCAGGAACACTGAAGCTTTCTTT.

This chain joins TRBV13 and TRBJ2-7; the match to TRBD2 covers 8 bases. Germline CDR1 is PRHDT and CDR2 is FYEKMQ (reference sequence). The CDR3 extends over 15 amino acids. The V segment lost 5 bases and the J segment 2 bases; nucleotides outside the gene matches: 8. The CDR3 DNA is TGTGCCAGCAGCACCCGACTAGCGAGACCCTACGAGCAGTACTTC. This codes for CASSTRLARPYEQYF.

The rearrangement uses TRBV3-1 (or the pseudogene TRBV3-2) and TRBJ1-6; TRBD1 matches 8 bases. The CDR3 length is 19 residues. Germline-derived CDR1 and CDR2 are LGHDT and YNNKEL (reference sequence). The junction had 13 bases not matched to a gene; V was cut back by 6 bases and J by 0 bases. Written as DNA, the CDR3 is TGTGCCAGCAGAAGAGGACAGGGACTTCTTAGCTCCTATAATTCACCCCTCCACTTT. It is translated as CASRRGQGLLSSYNSPLHF.

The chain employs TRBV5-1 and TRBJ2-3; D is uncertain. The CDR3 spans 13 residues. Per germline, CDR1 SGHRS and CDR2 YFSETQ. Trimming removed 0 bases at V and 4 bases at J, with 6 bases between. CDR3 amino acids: CASSLDPPDTQYF. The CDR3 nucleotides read TGCGCCAGCAGCTTGGACCCCCCAGATACGCAGTATTTT.

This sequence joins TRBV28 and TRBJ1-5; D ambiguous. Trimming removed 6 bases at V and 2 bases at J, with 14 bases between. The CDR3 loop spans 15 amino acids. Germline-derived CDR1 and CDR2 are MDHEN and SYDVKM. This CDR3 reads CASSATAGRNQPQHF. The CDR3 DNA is TGTGCCAGCAGCGCAACGGCGGGCCGCAATCAGCCCCAGCATTTT. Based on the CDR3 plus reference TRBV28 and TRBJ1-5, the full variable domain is DVKVTQSSRYLVKRTGEKVFLECVQDMDHENMFWYRQDPGLGLRLIYFSYDVKMKEKGDIPEGYSVSREKKERFSLILESASTNQTSMYLCASSATAGRNQPQHFGDGTRLSIL.

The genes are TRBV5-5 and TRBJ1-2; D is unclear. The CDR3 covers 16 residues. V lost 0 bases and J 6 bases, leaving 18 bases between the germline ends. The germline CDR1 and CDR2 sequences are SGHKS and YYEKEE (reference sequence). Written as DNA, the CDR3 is TGTGCCAGCAGCTTGGATTATTTCAGAGGAGGTCATGGCTACACCTTC. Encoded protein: CASSLDYFRGGHGYTF.